The next 13 T cell receptor beta chains were all read from a single sample in a study of spatial heterogeneity in lung cancer. Time point here: sample taken at primary tumor resection. Each CDR3 protein gets one entry after TCRdb re-called the 5' RACE reads with MiXCR. The sample holds over 50,000 distinct CDR3 sequences; 6.3% are singletons and the top ten take about 15%. The input for sequencing was PBMCs, taken at surgery. The receptors derive from a female donor with early-stage non-small cell lung cancer.

The chain has TRBV10-2 and TRBJ1-5, with D maybe TRBD1 (6 bases). The CDR3 has 13 amino acids. The germline V and J ends were trimmed by 10 bases and 0 bases, with 10 bases remaining between them. Germline values: CDR1 WSHSY, CDR2 SAAADI. Here the CDR3 reads CATYRDSNQPQHF. CDR3 nucleotide sequence: TGCGCCACCTACAGGGATAGCAATCAGCCCCAGCATTTT.

The V and J genes are TRBV10-3 and TRBJ1-1, with D uncertain. The germline CDR1 and CDR2 sequences are ENHRY and SYGVKD. This CDR3 has 14 amino acids. The ends were cut back, 4 bases at V and 5 bases at J, with 14 bases in the middle. The chain's CDR3 is CAISGGLEGTEAFF. CDR3 coding DNA: TGTGCCATCAGTGGAGGACTAGAGGGAACTGAAGCTTTCTTT.

This clonotype was detected many times. The J gene is TRBJ2-1, the V gene TRBV6-5; 7 nucleotides match TRBD1. V lost 4 bases and J lost 5; bases outside the gene matches: 2. Germline V gene sequence: CDR1 MNHEY, CDR2 SVGAGI. This CDR3 has 13 residues. CDR3 sequence (DNA): TGTGCCAGCAGTTGGACAGGCAACAATGAGCAGTTCTTC. Amino acid sequence: CASSWTGNNEQFF.

This clonotype was observed many times. V usage is TRBV5-6 and J usage is TRBJ2-5; maybe TRBD1 (6 bases). Trimming removed 4 bases at V and 4 bases at J, with 14 bases between. The CDR3 has 14 residues. Germline V gene lookup returns CDR1 SGHDT and CDR2 YYEEEE. The CDR3 DNA reads as TGTGCCAGCAGCCGTGACAGGTCAGGAGAGACCCAGTACTTC. Translating gives CASSRDRSGETQYF.

As regards this clonotype: It may be a read error: a sequence one base away is much more abundant. No conserved phenylalanine or tryptophan ends this CDR3, so it is likely a read error. This rearrangement joins TRBV20-1 to TRBJ1-1, with no clear D. This CDR3 region has 10 residues. Trimming took off 6 bases at V and 7 bases at J, with 9 bases between the two ends. Germline V lookup: CDR1 DFQATT, CDR2 SNEGSKA (reference sequence). The DNA for the CDR3 is TGCAGTGCGGCGGAATTTGAAGCTTTCCTT. As protein: CSAAEFEAFL.

This clonotype was detected ten times or more. A read error may explain this, as a much larger clone is one base away. The chain joins TRBV5-1 to TRBJ2-1; possibly TRBD1 for D (6 bases). Trimming pared 0 bases from V and 0 bases from J, leaving 7 bases between. The V gene's germline CDR1 is SGHRS and CDR2 YFSETQ. The CDR3 extends over 15 amino acids. The CDR3 region has the DNA TGCGCCAGCAGCTTGGCAGGGGCCTCCTACAATGAGCAGTTCTTC. Its translation is CASSLAGASYNEQFF.

The sample holds many counts of this clonotype. This sequence joins TRBV6-2 or TRBV6-3 and TRBJ2-5; 9 nucleotides line up with TRBD1. The V and J ends lost 5 bases and 2 bases, in that order; junction bases with no gene match: 6. This CDR3 contains 15 residues. The germline gives CDR1 MNHEY, CDR2 SVGEGT. CDR3: CASSPSGQGQETQYF. The DNA for the CDR3 is TGTGCCAGCAGTCCGAGCGGACAGGGGCAAGAGACCCAGTACTTC.

The chain combines TRBV6-1 with TRBJ1-5; 7 nucleotides line up with TRBD1. The CDR3 extends over 13 amino acids. The V gene's germline CDR1 is MNHNS and CDR2 SASEGT. Trimming cost V 6 bases and J 5 bases; bases outside gene matches: 4. The DNA for the CDR3 is TGTGCCAGCAGAGCCCAGGGGGATCAGCCCCAGCATTTT. Translation: CASRAQGDQPQHF.

Many counts were recorded for this clonotype. The chain recombines TRBV20-1 with TRBJ1-4, with D possibly TRBD1 on 5 matching bases. CDR3 size: 15 residues. The germline CDR1 and CDR2 sequences are DFQATT and SNEGSKA (reference sequence). Trimming removed 0 bases at V and 3 bases at J, with 11 bases between. CDR3 nucleotide sequence: TGCAGTGCTAGAGATGTGGGGGGACCTAATGAAAAACTGTTTTTT. This encodes CSARDVGGPNEKLFF.

V usage is TRBV7-3 and J usage is TRBJ1-1; a weak D match, TRBD1 (5 bases). The CDR3 loop spans 14 amino acids. Per the germline V gene, CDR1 is SGHTA and CDR2 is FQGTGA. The germline V and J ends were trimmed by 2 bases and 1 base, with 8 bases remaining between them. For the CDR3, the DNA is TGTGCCAGCAGCTTAGGGGGAGGGAACACTGAAGCTTTCTTT. This codes for CASSLGGGNTEAFF.

The chain uses TRBV6-5 and TRBJ2-7, with TRBD1 matching over 8 bases. Looked up from germline, CDR1 is MNHEY and CDR2 is SVGAGI. The CDR3 is 14 residues long. J lost 3 bases, V lost 5 bases, and 6 bases had no gene match. The CDR3 DNA reads TGTGCCAGCAGTCCCGGACAGGGTTACTACGAGCAGTACGTC. Protein product: CASSPGQGYYEQYV.

This clonotype was seen at least ten times. V is TRBV6-6 and J is TRBJ2-3, with TRBD2 matching over 7 bases. Germline V CDR1 and CDR2: MNHNY, SVGAGI (reference sequence). This CDR3 is 16 amino acids long. Trimming at V came to 2 bases and at J to 5 bases, leaving 10 bases not matched to a gene. The CDR3 DNA is TGTGCCAGCAGTTACCTCGGTACTAGCGAGGGAGATACGCAGTATTTT. It yields the protein CASSYLGTSEGDTQYF.

This clonotype was counted ten times or more. This chain links TRBV11-3 with TRBJ2-5; perhaps TRBD1 as D (6 bases). Deletions cut 1 base from V and 2 bases from J, with 8 bases between. CDR1 and CDR2 (germline): SGHNT, YENEEA. The CDR3 runs 14 residues. The CDR3 coding sequence is TGTGCCAGCAGCTTAGCGGACAGTCAAGAGACCCAGTACTTC. It translates to CASSLADSQETQYF.